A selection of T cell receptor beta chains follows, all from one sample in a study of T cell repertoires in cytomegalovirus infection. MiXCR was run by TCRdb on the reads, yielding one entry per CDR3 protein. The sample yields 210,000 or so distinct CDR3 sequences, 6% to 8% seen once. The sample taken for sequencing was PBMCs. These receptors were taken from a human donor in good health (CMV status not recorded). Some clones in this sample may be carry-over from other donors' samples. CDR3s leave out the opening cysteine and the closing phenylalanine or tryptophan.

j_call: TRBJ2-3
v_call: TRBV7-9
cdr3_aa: ASGRSTDTQY

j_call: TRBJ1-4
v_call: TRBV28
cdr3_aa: ASSLQGEGEKLF

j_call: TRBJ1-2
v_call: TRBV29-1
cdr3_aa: SVATGLGHYGYT

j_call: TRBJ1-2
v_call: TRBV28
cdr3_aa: ASSLWVVQGGYT

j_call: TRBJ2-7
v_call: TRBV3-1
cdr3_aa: ASSQGSGLTYEQY

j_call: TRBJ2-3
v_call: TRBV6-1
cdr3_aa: ASSDPPRTRTDTQY

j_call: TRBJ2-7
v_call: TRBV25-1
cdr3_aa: ASKRGYEQY

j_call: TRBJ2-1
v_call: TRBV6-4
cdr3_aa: ASSHVQGAGAEQF

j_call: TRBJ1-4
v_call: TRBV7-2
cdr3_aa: ASSPDTQLGNEKLF

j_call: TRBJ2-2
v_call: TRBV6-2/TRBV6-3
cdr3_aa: ASSYGGADTGELF